The sequence of this T cell receptor (beta chain) was determined in a study of glioma-infiltrating T cells (dated by TCRdb to about 2016). The study in broad terms: The low-grade gliomas were WHO grade II oligodendrogliomas or astrocytomas, while the glioblastomas were WHO grade IV tumors sampled at initial diagnosis rather than at recurrent diagnosis. Before surgery, glioma patients were given dexamethasone for six or fewer days. Sequencing coverage of about 4- to 11-fold of about a million peripheral T cells was targeted for blood libraries. The study sequenced TCR alpha- and beta-chain repertoires from glioma tissue, from non-neoplastic brain tissue and from matched peripheral blood mononuclear cells. Each tissue-infiltrating repertoire was compared with the same patient's peripheral blood repertoire to measure divergence between tissue and blood T-cell populations. The paired cohort was made up of three low-grade glioma patients, 7 or 8 primary glioblastoma patients and three non-glioma patients who contributed non-neoplastic brain tissue. Results the study describes overall, beyond this receptor: Very few CDR3 sequences were shared between tissue and blood, attributed to high CDR3 diversity and limited sampling. VJ-independent divergence between tissue and blood was lower than expected in non-neoplastic patients but higher than expected in all gliomas, particularly low-grade gliomas. Patients with low tissue-blood divergence were marked by a signature set of shared blood CDR3 motifs, and this signature set was depleted in highly divergent patients. The group comparisons were based on small numbers of patients: three non-neoplastic, three low-grade glioma and several glioblastoma patients.

Relative to germline, V is 0 bases shorter and J is 7 bases shorter, with 6 bases between their ends. Reading from cysteine to phenylalanine, the CDR3 counts 13 amino acids. Only the CDR3 DNA stays, 39 bases, in frame from base 1. Looking up the germline V gene (reference sequence) yields CDR1 SEHNR and CDR2 FQNEAQ. Immediately after resection, surgical brain or tumor specimens were cryofrozen in liquid nitrogen, with peripheral blood cells collected concurrently. The iRepertoire nested amplicon-rescue multiplex PCR (arm-PCR) platform was used to amplify TCR alpha and beta CDR3 regions from RNA. One-step reverse transcription and amplification used about 100-400 ng of tissue mRNA or PBMC total RNA as input. Following bead purification, Illumina adapters were added through a secondary multiplex PCR, and the libraries were then gel-purified between 200 and 400 bp. Demultiplexing relied on internal 6-nucleotide barcodes carried by the libraries. The libraries were sequenced on an Illumina MiSeq using 2x220 or 2x250 nucleotide paired-end reads. As for the original processing: FLASH 1.2.11 was used to merge paired reads, and BWA-MEM then aligned the reads to the GRCh37 human genome before TRA and TRB reads were extracted. An IMGT-derived reference of cassette sequences and CDR3 motifs, with pseudogenes included, was used for V and J assignment. Reads were translated in three frames, and productive CDR3s were defined as those with a C...FGXG motif and no stop codons. Clonotypes were defined as unique combinations of V-J cassette pair and CDR3 amino acid sequence. Hamming distance filtering was applied to reads, with thresholds set by the sequence error rate of each sample in mapped regions. TCRdb reworked the public reads: Q25 trimming with fastp, MiXCR clone assembly, productive beta chains retained. CDR3 protein duplicates are merged, each entry listing the most common genes and DNA. The V and J calls, along with clone size, are taken from TCRdb and not from the paper's own processing. The sample contains 400,000 or so distinct CDR3 sequences, 41% of them found a single time. The ten largest clones take up around 12% of the sample.

As to this clonotype: The antigen this receptor binds is unknown. No much larger clone exists at a distance of one base, and base qualities are not known.

The sequence links TRBV7-9 to TRBJ2-2; the D gene is unclear. Material for sequencing was glioma tissue, nonneoplastic brain tissue, or PBMCs (not recorded which). The sequence was obtained from a human donor with low-grade glioma or glioblastoma, undergoing nonglioma brain surgery, or in good health (not recorded which). DNA sequence: TGTGCCAGCAGCTTAGCGACCTTCGGGGAGCTGTTTTTT. Translation gives CASSLATFGELFF.